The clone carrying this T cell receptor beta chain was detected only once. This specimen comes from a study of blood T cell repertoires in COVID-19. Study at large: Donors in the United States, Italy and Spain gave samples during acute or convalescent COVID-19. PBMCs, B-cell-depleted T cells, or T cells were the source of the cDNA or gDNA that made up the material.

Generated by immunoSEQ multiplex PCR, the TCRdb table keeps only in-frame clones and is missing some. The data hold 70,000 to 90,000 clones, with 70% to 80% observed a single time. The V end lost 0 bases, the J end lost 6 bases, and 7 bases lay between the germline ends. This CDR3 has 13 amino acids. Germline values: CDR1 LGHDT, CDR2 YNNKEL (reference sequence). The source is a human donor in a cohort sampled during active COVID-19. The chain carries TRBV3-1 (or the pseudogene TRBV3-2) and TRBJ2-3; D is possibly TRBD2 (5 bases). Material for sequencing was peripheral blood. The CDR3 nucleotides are TGTGCCAGCAGCCAAGAGCCGGGGGATACGCAGTATTTT. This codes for CASSQEPGDTQYF.